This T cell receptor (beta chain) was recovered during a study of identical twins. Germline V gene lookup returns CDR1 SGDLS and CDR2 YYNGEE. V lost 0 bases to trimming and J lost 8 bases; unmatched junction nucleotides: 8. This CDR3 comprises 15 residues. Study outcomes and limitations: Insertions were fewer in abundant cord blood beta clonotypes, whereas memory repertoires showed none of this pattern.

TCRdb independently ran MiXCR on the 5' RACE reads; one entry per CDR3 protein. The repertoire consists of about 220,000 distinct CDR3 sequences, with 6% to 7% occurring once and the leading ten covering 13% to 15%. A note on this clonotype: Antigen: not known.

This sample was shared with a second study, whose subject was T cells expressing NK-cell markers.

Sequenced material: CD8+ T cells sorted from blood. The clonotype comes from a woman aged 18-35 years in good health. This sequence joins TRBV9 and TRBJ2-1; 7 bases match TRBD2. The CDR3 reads CASSVGGGSLDEQFF. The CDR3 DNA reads TGTGCCAGCAGCGTAGGGGGAGGGAGCTTGGATGAGCAGTTCTTC.